Listed below are T cell receptor beta chains from one sample, sequenced in a study of CD8 T cells in Susac syndrome. Via MiXCR, TCRdb re-called the immunoSEQ multiplex PCR reads, giving one row per CDR3 protein. In the table there are about 300,000 distinct CDR3 sequences, around 85% of which are singletons. Specimen: CD8+ T cells from PBMCs. These receptors were obtained from a human donor with multiple sclerosis. Each CDR3 is given with its conserved first and last residue. Each record gives: V gene, J gene, CDR3 protein.

TRBV20-1	TRBJ2-1	CSARDLAGAYNEQFF
TRBV7-9	TRBJ1-3	CASSWGTGLTGNTIYF
TRBV27	TRBJ1-1	CASNGRPGRVNTEAFF
TRBV28	TRBJ2-6	CASTRELRANVLTF
TRBV5-6	TRBJ2-7	CASSLSAGDEQYF
TRBV20-1	TRBJ2-1	CSARVWSYNEQFF
TRBV29-1	TRBJ2-7	CSVEGLAGVTGEQYF
TRBV11-2	TRBJ2-1	CASSGIGLGLNEQFF
TRBV20-1	TRBJ2-3	CSASGGQGWGTDTQYF
TRBV3-1	TRBJ2-7	CASSQVPGTRQTYEQYF
TRBV2	TRBJ2-7	CASSDPGGEHEQYF
TRBV6-1	TRBJ2-1	CASSDFVLDREGNEQFF
TRBV27	TRBJ1-2	CASSLAGQASIFGYTF
TRBV7-2	TRBJ2-7	CASSPRRRQGSSYEQYF
TRBV19	TRBJ2-7	CASTPRQDGGLEQYF
TRBV20-1	TRBJ1-4	CSARQLGTTNEKLFF
TRBV27	TRBJ2-2	CASSFGTRTGELFF
TRBV10-3	TRBJ2-1	CATWAGTNSYNEQFF
TRBV27	TRBJ2-7	CASSLSLAGSYEQYF
TRBV7-9	TRBJ2-5	CASSSTLTSEQETQYF
TRBV27	TRBJ2-7	CASSLNRETGEQYF
TRBV6-5	TRBJ1-2	CASSYSGGLYGYTF
TRBV28	TRBJ2-7	CASSLGGRAYEQYF
TRBV7-9	TRBJ1-2	CASSLAVQGHGYTF
TRBV12-3/TRBV12-4	TRBJ2-5	CASSLVAGFGETQYF
TRBV29-1	TRBJ2-7	CSVAASGYEQYF
TRBV5-1	TRBJ1-4	CASSPRDLPDEKLFF
TRBV5-6	TRBJ2-7	CASSLGQDHYEQYF
TRBV7-9	TRBJ2-7	CASSLPTGLGKEQYF
TRBV7-9	TRBJ2-1	CASSLPAHNEQFF
TRBV4-3	TRBJ2-3	CASSQDPRGERTDTQYF
TRBV20-1	TRBJ2-1	CSAPLPTDEQFF
TRBV4-3	TRBJ1-2	CASSQDSWAGNYGYTF
TRBV27	TRBJ2-7	CASSLSPNYEQYF
TRBV2	TRBJ2-1	CASGAVGRTTYNEQFF
TRBV20-1	TRBJ2-2	CSASQREGPGTGELFF
TRBV28	TRBJ2-7	CASKDGSYEQYF
TRBV20-1	TRBJ1-2	CSARAAGQPYGYTF
TRBV4-3	TRBJ2-7	CAISQDRGNYEQYF
TRBV7-9	TRBJ1-2	CASSSWPDREFGGYTF
TRBV28	TRBJ2-1	CASTRGEGRDNEQFF
TRBV7-8	TRBJ2-7	CASSSRPSGGYEQYF
TRBV27	TRBJ1-1	CASSFGGRGTEAFF
TRBV4-1	TRBJ2-7	CASSQVRQGYDEQYF
TRBV7-6	TRBJ2-1	CASSSETGKGRDEQFF
TRBV12-3/TRBV12-4	TRBJ2-5	CASSLGGSETQYF
TRBV13	TRBJ1-1	CASSVGTPGRMNTEAFF
TRBV6-1	TRBJ1-4	CASSVPRGAEKLFF
TRBV27	TRBJ2-1	CASSLSTIYNEQFF
TRBV6-2/TRBV6-3	TRBJ2-1	CASTYEGISYNEQFF
TRBV19	TRBJ2-2	CASSIDFPGTSASTGELFF
TRBV20-1	TRBJ2-7	CSALGSNSYEQYF
TRBV27	TRBJ1-2	CASSAYQGSLYGYTF